Shown below are 24 T cell receptor beta chains from a single sample sequenced in a study of blood T cell repertoires in COVID-19. Libraries were prepared by immunoSEQ multiplex PCR; TCRdb keeps only in-frame clonotypes and omits some of them. The sample lists approximately 210,000 clones; 80% to 90% were seen once. Sequenced: peripheral blood. These TCRs come from a middle-aged man with active or convalescent COVID-19.

This sequence joins TRBV18 and TRBJ1-4; D not certain. CDR1 KGHSH and CDR2 LQKENI come from the germline V gene. The germline V and J ends were trimmed by 3 bases and 5 bases, with 7 bases remaining between them. The CDR3 contains 13 residues. The CDR3 region has the DNA TGTGCCAGCTCACCCGGGGAGAATGAAAAACTGTTTTTT. It is translated as CASSPGENEKLFF.

The chain combines TRBV19 with TRBJ1-4; TRBD1 matches at 7 bases. Per the germline V gene, CDR1 is LNHDA and CDR2 is SQIVND (reference sequence). Trimming at V came to 2 bases and at J to 7 bases, leaving 7 bases not matched to a gene. The CDR3 spans 15 residues. The CDR3 nucleotides read TGTGCCAGTAGTATAAAAGGGGGCGTCGGTGAAAAACTGTTTTTT. The encoded protein is CASSIKGGVGEKLFF.

The J gene is TRBJ2-7, the V gene TRBV5-1; TRBD2 agrees at 14 bases. This CDR3 region has 17 residues. From germline, CDR1 is SGHRS and CDR2 YFSETQ. Trimming cost V 4 bases and J 2 bases; bases outside gene matches: 8. Here the CDR3 reads CASSGGLAGGGTYEQYF. DNA for the CDR3: TGCGCCAGCAGCGGCGGACTAGCGGGGGGAGGTACCTACGAGCAGTACTTC.

The CDR3 sequence: CAWGAGGPQETQYF. DNA of the CDR3: TGTGCCTGGGGGGCGGGAGGACCCCAAGAGACCCAGTACTTC. This chain connects TRBV30 to TRBJ2-5; 8 bases agree with TRBD2. Germline V CDR1 and CDR2: GTSNPN, SVGIG (reference sequence). Trimming cost V 5 bases and J 1 base; bases outside gene matches: 6. The length of the CDR3 is 14 residues.

The CDR3 sequence: CATLLVGDRGEAEAFF. The CDR3, as DNA: TGTGCCACCCTGCTCGTGGGGGACAGGGGGGAAGCTGAAGCTTTCTTT. V usage is TRBV19 and J usage is TRBJ1-1, with 11 positions matching TRBD1. The CDR3 runs to 16 residues. Trimming cost V 10 bases and J 6 bases; bases outside gene matches: 16. Germline assignment: CDR1 LNHDA and CDR2 SQIVND (reference sequence). Using reference TRBV19 and TRBJ1-1 for the parts outside the CDR3, the full variable domain is DGGITQSPKYLFRKEGQNVTLSCEQNLNHDAMYWYRQDPGQGLRLIYYSQIVNDFQKGDIAEGYSVSREKKESFPLTVTSAQKNPTAFYLCATLLVGDRGEAEAFFGQGTRLTVV.

The genes are TRBV28 and TRBJ1-5; tentative D call: TRBD1 (6 bases). Germline loops: CDR1 MDHEN, CDR2 SYDVKM. V lost 6 bases and J 5 bases, leaving 17 bases between the germline ends. The CDR3 spans 15 residues. Here the CDR3 DNA reads TGTGCCAGCAGCCGCCAGGTGGGGGCGGATCAGCCCCAGCATTTT. Amino acid sequence: CASSRQVGADQPQHF.

The J gene is TRBJ1-1, the V gene TRBV28; TRBD1 matches 8 bases. The V segment lost 6 bases and the J segment 5 bases; nucleotides outside the gene matches: 5. This CDR3 is built from 13 residues. CDR1 MDHEN and CDR2 SYDVKM come from the germline V gene. CDR3 nucleotides: TGTGCCAGCAGAGGACAGGGCAATACTGAAGCTTTCTTT. Its translation is CASRGQGNTEAFF.

This rearrangement joins TRBV10-3 to TRBJ2-7; D gene unclear. The germline CDR1 and CDR2 sequences are ENHRY and SYGVKD. Trimming cost V 2 bases and J 0 bases, with 5 bases left between them. This CDR3 is 13 amino acids long. DNA for the CDR3: TGTGCCATCAGTGAGGTAGTCTCCTACGAGCAGTACTTC. Its protein product is CAISEVVSYEQYF.

J is TRBJ1-4 and V is TRBV5-6; the match to TRBD1 covers 7 bases. The V gene end was trimmed by 2 bases and the J gene end by 12 bases; junction bases not matched to a gene: 4. The CDR3 is 12 residues long. Germline V gene sequence: CDR1 SGHDT, CDR2 YYEEEE. This CDR3 reads CASSFRGLELFF. In DNA form, the CDR3 reads TGTGCCAGCAGCTTTAGGGGGCTAGAACTGTTTTTT.

The chain is built from TRBV7-2 and TRBJ2-2; 8 bases are shared with TRBD1. CDR3 length: 17 amino acids. Per germline, CDR1 SGHTA and CDR2 FQGNSA. V shed 3 bases and J 1 base; nucleotides not matched to a gene: 7. As DNA, the CDR3 is TGTGCCAGCAGCTTCCGTTCCGGGACAGGGAACACCGGGGAGCTGTTTTTT. This translates into CASSFRSGTGNTGELFF.

The V call is TRBV29-1, the J call TRBJ2-7; weak D call: TRBD1 (6 bases). Trimming pared 4 bases from V and 5 bases from J, leaving 9 bases between. The V gene's germline CDR1 is SQVTM and CDR2 ANQGSEA. The CDR3 is made up of 11 amino acids. The DNA of the CDR3 is TGCAGCGTTGCAGGGGACGACGAGCAGTACTTC. Translated: CSVAGDDEQYF.

There are a few counts of this clone. The DNA of the CDR3 is TGTGCCAGCAGCTTTGCAAACGGGGGCTACGAGCAGTACTTC. This codes for CASSFANGGYEQYF. The chain combines TRBV11-2 with TRBJ2-7; D is perhaps TRBD2 (6 bases). The CDR3 sequence is 14 residues long. With 3 bases removed from V and 3 bases from J, the gap between germline ends came to 12 bases. From germline, CDR1 is SGHAT and CDR2 FQNNGV.

About this clone: In the same sample, other DNA sequences code for this CDR3. The CDR3 DNA follows: TGTGCCAGTAGTTCCCGGACTAGCGGCTACGAGCAGTACTTC. Protein: CASSSRTSGYEQYF. The chain is built from TRBV19 and TRBJ2-7, with 10 bases fitting TRBD2. Germline CDR1 and CDR2: LNHDA and SQIVND (reference sequence). The J segment lost 3 bases and the V segment lost 5 bases, leaving 4 bases of the junction unmatched. The CDR3 is 14 amino acids.

The J gene is TRBJ1-1, the V gene TRBV20-1, with TRBD1 as a possible D gene (5 bases). Trimming left V 6 bases short and J 6 bases short, with 11 bases between. In germline, CDR1 is DFQATT, CDR2 SNEGSKA (reference sequence). The CDR3 spans 11 residues. The CDR3, as DNA: TGCAGTGCGCGGAGGGGCGCTGAAGCTTTCTTT. It encodes CSARRGAEAFF.

In its sample, this clone was seen once. The chain employs TRBV7-8 and TRBJ2-4; tentatively, D is TRBD2 (6 bases). This CDR3 has 16 residues. Trimming pared 2 bases from V and 0 bases from J, leaving 11 bases between. The V gene's germline CDR1 is SGHVS and CDR2 FQNEAQ. The CDR3 sequence: CASSLMGLGAKNIQYF. In DNA, the CDR3 is TGTGCCAGCAGCTTAATGGGACTGGGAGCCAAAAACATTCAGTACTTC.

The gene calls are TRBV25-1 and TRBJ1-1; D unresolved. The CDR3 covers 16 residues. Germline CDR1 is MGHDK and CDR2 is SYGVNS. V lost 6 bases, J lost 0 bases, and 17 bases lay in between. Here the CDR3 DNA reads TGTGCCAGCAGCCCCTCGTCGGAGGACTTGAACACTGAAGCTTTCTTT. Translation gives CASSPSSEDLNTEAFF.

CDR3 region: CASSVGPGGARIEKLFF. In nucleotides, the CDR3 is TGTGCCAGCAGCGTAGGCCCGGGAGGGGCCAGAATCGAAAAACTGTTTTTT. V and J are TRBV9 and TRBJ1-4, with D possibly TRBD1 on 5 matching bases. Trimming left V 0 bases short and J 8 bases short, with 20 bases between. The CDR3 covers 17 residues. The germline gives CDR1 SGDLS, CDR2 YYNGEE.

The chain carries TRBV12-3 or TRBV12-4 and TRBJ1-1; 7 nucleotides match TRBD1. The CDR3 consists of 12 residues. V was clipped by 5 bases and J by 11 bases; unmatched bases: 8. The CDR3 spells CASSQDRVRAFF. CDR3 bases: TGTGCCAGCAGTCAAGACAGGGTACGGGCTTTCTTT.

The chain employs TRBV20-1 and TRBJ1-1, with D possibly matching TRBD1 (5 bases). Germline CDR1 is DFQATT and CDR2 is SNEGSKA (reference sequence). V was pared by 6 bases and J by 5 bases, with 10 bases between. The CDR3 contains 11 residues. The CDR3 DNA is TGCAGTGCCTTAGGGGTTACTGAAGCTTTCTTT. This codes for CSALGVTEAFF.

The chain couples TRBV9 to TRBJ1-3; tentatively, D is TRBD1 (5 bases). V dropped 8 bases and J dropped 0 bases, with 12 bases sitting between them. This CDR3 has 14 amino acids. CDR1 SGDLS and CDR2 YYNGEE come from the germline V gene. The CDR3 region is CASQDTSSGNTIYF. The CDR3, as DNA: TGTGCCAGTCAGGACACAAGCTCTGGAAACACCATATATTTT.

The chain joins TRBV5-1 to TRBJ2-1; 12 bases line up with TRBD2. Germline CDR1 is SGHRS and CDR2 is YFSETQ. V lost 0 bases to trimming and J lost 8 bases; unmatched junction nucleotides: 9. The CDR3 covers 17 residues. The CDR3 sequence: CASSLARRLAGVDEQFF. CDR3 sequence (DNA): TGCGCCAGCAGCTTGGCCCGGAGACTAGCGGGAGTCGATGAGCAGTTCTTC. The whole variable domain, remainder taken from reference TRBV5-1 and TRBJ2-1, is KAGVTQTPRYLIKTRGQQVTLSCSPISGHRSVSWYQQTPGQGLQFLFEYFSETQRNKGNFPGRFSGRQFSNSRSEMNVSTLELGDSALYLCASSLARRLAGVDEQFFGPGTRLTVL.

This clone was detected only a few times. The rearrangement joins TRBV13 to TRBJ2-7; tentatively, D is TRBD1 (5 bases). Germline V gives CDR1 PRHDT, CDR2 FYEKMQ (reference sequence). V lost 0 bases and J 5 bases, leaving 8 bases between the germline ends. CDR3 size: 13 residues. The CDR3 DNA follows: TGTGCCAGCAGCTTAGGCGGCAGGGACGAGCAGTACTTC. It codes for CASSLGGRDEQYF.

V and J are TRBV10-1 and TRBJ1-1; D is ambiguous. Germline V gene lookup returns CDR1 WNHNN and CDR2 SYGVQD (reference sequence). V gave up 8 bases and J gave up 3 bases, with 13 bases separating them. The CDR3 extends over 13 amino acids. CDR3 in amino acids: CASATPTDTEAFF. The CDR3 DNA reads as TGCGCCAGCGCAACCCCCACAGACACTGAAGCTTTCTTT.

This chain joins TRBV19 and TRBJ1-5; 8 nucleotides align to TRBD1. Germline-derived CDR1 and CDR2 are LNHDA and SQIVND (reference sequence). The CDR3 runs to 16 residues. J gave up 2 bases and V 7 bases, and 10 bases lay outside the gene matches. The CDR3 reads CASTPLGTGGNQPQHF. CDR3 DNA: TGTGCCAGTACCCCCCTTGGGACAGGCGGCAATCAGCCCCAGCATTTT.